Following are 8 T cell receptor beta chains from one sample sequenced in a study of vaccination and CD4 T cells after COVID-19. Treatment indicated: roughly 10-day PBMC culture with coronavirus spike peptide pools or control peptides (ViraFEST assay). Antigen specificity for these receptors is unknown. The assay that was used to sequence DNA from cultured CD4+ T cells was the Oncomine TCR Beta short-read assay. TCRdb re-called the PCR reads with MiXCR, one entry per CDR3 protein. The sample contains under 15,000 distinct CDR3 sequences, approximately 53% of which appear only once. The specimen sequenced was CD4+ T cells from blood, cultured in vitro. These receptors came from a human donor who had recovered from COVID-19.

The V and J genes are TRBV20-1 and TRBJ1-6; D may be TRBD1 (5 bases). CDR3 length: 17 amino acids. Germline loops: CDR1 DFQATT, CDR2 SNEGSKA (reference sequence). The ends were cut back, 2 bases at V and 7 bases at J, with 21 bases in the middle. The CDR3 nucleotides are TGCAGTGCTAGACCCGTGGGAGGGGCGCGGGTAAATTCACCCCTCCACTTT. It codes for CSARPVGGARVNSPLHF.

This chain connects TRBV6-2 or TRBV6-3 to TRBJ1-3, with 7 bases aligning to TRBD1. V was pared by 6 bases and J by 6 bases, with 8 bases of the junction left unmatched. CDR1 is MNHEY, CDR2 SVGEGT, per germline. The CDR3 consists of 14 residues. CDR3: CASRTPGQQNTIYF. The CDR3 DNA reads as TGTGCCAGCAGAACACCGGGACAGCAAAACACCATATATTTT.

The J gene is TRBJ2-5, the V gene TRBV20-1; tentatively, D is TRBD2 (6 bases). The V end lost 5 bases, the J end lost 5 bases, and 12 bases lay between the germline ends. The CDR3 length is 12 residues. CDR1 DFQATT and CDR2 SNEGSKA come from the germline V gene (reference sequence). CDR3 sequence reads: CSAVGLPETQYF. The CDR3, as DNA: TGCAGTGCTGTGGGACTTCCGGAGACCCAGTACTTC.

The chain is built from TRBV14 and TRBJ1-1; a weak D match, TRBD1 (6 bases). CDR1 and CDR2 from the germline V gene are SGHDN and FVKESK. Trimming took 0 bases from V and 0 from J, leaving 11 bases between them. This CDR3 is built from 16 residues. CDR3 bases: TGTGCCAGCAGCCAAGATATGAGGGGGGTGAACACTGAAGCTTTCTTT. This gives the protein CASSQDMRGVNTEAFF.

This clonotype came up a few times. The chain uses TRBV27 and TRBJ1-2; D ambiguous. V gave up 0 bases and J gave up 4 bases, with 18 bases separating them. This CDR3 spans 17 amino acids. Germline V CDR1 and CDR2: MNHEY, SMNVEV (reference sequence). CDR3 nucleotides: TGTGCCAGCAGTTTATCTGGCATCCAGGCCCGGGCCTATGGCTACACCTTC. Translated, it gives CASSLSGIQARAYGYTF.

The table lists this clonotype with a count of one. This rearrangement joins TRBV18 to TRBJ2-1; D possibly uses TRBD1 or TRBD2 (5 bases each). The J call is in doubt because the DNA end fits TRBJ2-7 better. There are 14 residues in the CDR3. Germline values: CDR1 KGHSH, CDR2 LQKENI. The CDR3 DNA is TGTGCCAGCTCACCAGCCGGGACGGTGGTCGAGCAGTACTTC. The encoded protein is CASSPAGTVVEQYF.

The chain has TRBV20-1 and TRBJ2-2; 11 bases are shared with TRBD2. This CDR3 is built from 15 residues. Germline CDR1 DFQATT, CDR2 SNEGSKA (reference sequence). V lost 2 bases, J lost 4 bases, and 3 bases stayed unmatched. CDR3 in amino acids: CSARLAGGITGELFF. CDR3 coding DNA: TGCAGTGCTAGACTAGCGGGAGGTATCACCGGGGAGCTGTTTTTT.

CDR3 in amino acids: CASSFLNSYEQYF. The CDR3 DNA reads as TGCGCCAGCAGCTTTCTCAACTCCTACGAGCAGTACTTC. The chain has TRBV5-1 and TRBJ2-7; D is ambiguous. Germline-derived CDR1 and CDR2 are SGHRS and YFSETQ. Trimming pared 2 bases from V and 0 bases from J, leaving 6 bases between. The CDR3 spans 13 residues.